The sample holds many counts of the clone carrying this T cell receptor (beta chain). The germline V gene has CDR1 SGHRS and CDR2 YFSETQ. The CDR3 is 16 residues long. V lost 6 bases and J lost 4, with 22 bases in between. The data were obtained in a study of kidney transplant recipient with SARS-CoV-2 infection. TCRdb used MiXCR to reprocess the reads, holding one entry per CDR3 protein. The repertoire consists of 250,000 or so distinct CDR3 sequences, with around 30% occurring once and the leading ten covering 7% to 8%. The sequence was obtained from a male patient aged 25 to 39 who had COVID-19 and was a kidney transplant recipient. Certain T cells may be donor cells from the graft. This specimen consisted of a blood sample, obtained at baseline and on roughly day 110 from a kidney transplant recipient. V usage is TRBV5-1 and J usage is TRBJ1-2; D remains ambiguous. CDR3 DNA sequence: TGCGCCAGCACGTCAATATCGGTTCGAAAGACCTATGGCTACACCTTC. It specifies CASTSISVRKTYGYTF.